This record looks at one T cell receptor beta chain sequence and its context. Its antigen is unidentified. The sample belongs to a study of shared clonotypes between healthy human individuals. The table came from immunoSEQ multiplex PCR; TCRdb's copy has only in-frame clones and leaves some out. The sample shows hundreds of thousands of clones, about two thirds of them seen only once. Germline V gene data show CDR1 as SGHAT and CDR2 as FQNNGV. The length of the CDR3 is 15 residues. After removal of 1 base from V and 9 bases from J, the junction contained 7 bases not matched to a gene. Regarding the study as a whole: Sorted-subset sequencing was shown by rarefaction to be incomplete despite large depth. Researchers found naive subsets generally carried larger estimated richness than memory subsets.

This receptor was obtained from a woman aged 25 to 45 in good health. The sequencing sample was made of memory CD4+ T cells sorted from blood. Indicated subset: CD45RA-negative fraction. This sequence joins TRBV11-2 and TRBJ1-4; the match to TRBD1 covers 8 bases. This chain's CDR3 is CASSLVGRGHQKLFF. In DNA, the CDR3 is TGTGCCAGCAGCTTAGTGGGCAGGGGGCATCAAAAACTGTTTTTT.